This TCR beta chain was recovered during a study of blood T cell repertoires in COVID-19. On the study more broadly: The analysed material was cDNA or gDNA that came from T cells, B-cell-depleted T cells, or PBMCs.

Germline V gives CDR1 SNHLY, CDR2 FYNNEI. The CDR3 totals 14 residues. Germline trimming cut 4 bases from V and 3 bases from J; bases unmatched to any gene: 3. In the original processing: Amplification of reference gene primers provided the estimated nucleated cell counts. The assay was immunoSEQ multiplex PCR, and TCRdb's table has in-frame clones only and misses some. The V and J calls and the clone size are those of that table, but D and trimming were determined from the DNA. The sample lists over 200,000 clones; about three quarters were seen once. This rearrangement joins TRBV2 to TRBJ2-7; 10 bases are shared with TRBD1. The sequence came from a woman aged 80 or older with acute or convalescent COVID-19. Sequencing input: peripheral blood. The CDR3 region is CASSVTGGRYEQYF. As DNA, the CDR3 is TGTGCCAGCAGTGTGACAGGGGGCCGCTACGAGCAGTACTTC.